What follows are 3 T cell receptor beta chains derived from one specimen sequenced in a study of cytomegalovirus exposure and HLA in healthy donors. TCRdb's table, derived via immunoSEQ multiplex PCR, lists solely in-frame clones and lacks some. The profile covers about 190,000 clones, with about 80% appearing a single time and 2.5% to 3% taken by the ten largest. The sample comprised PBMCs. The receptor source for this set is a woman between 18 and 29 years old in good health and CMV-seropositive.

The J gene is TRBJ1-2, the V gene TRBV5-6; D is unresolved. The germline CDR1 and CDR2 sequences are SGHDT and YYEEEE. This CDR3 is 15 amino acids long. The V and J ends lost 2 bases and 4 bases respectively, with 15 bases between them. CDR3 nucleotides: TGTGCCAGCAGCTTAGAAAGAGGCAGCCTCTATGGCTACACCTTC. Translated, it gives CASSLERGSLYGYTF. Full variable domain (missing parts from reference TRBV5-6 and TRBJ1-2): DAGVTQSPTHLIKTRGQQVTLRCSPKSGHDTVSWYQQALGQGPQFIFQYYEEEERQRGNFPDRFSGHQFPNYSSELNVNALLLGDSALYLCASSLERGSLYGYTFGSGTRLTVV.

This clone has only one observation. Here the CDR3 DNA reads TGTGCCAGCAGCCTAAACAGGGTTGATGGCACTGAAGCTTTCTTT. Protein: CASSLNRVDGTEAFF. The chain uses TRBV7-6 and TRBJ1-1; TRBD1 might be the D (6 bases). With 5 bases removed from V and 4 bases from J, the gap between germline ends came to 17 bases. In germline, CDR1 is SGHVS, CDR2 FNYEAQ. CDR3 size: 15 residues.

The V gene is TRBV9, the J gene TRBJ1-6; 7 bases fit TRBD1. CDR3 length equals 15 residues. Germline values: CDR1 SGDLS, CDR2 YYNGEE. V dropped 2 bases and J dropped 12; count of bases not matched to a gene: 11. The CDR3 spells CASSVGIDREGPLHF. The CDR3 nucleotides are TGTGCCAGCAGCGTCGGGATTGACAGGGAAGGACCCCTCCACTTT.